This T cell receptor beta chain was identified in a study of T cells in narcolepsy. Study results and caveats: No autoreactive T cell clone sequences appeared in some memory CD4+ repertoires. Same-patient CSF and blood CD4+ T cell clonotypes included HCRT-specific and TRIB2-specific autoreactive ones.

This clone has only a few counts. Its antigen is not identified. V lost 0 bases to trimming and J lost 10 bases, with 10 bases between them. The CDR3 is made up of 14 amino acids. Germline CDR1 is LNHNV and CDR2 is YYDKDF (reference sequence). TCRdb keeps only in-frame clones here, not all; method: immunoSEQ multiplex PCR. The data contain about 40,000 clones, approximately 88% of them singletons. The origin of this receptor is a human donor with narcolepsy. The chain links TRBV15 to TRBJ1-6, with D unclear. Source material: CD45RA- memory CD4+ T cells from PBMCs. CDR3 protein: CATSRDKDESPLHF. Here the CDR3 DNA reads TGTGCCACCAGCAGAGATAAAGACGAGTCACCCCTCCACTTT.